This TCR beta chain appears in the sequencing data of a study of radiation and T cells in renal cell carcinoma. Of note for this clone: Its matching antigen is unknown.

Sequencing was performed with immunoSEQ multiplex PCR; in TCRdb, only in-frame clones are kept and a portion is missing. The table has about 49,000 clones, 83% seen once; the top ten hold about a third. The CDR3 consists of 14 residues. CDR1 and CDR2 from the germline V gene are LNHDA and SQIVND (reference sequence). Whole-study results and caveats: In blood, top tumor clones expanded by 2 weeks, shrinking by 4. Without pretreatment biopsies, baseline tumor clonotype presence was undetermined.

Time point meaning: baseline pretreatment blood. Treatment indicated: 15 Gy SBRT to primary tumor, nephrectomy 4 weeks later. Radiation-treated patients gave blood at baseline, week 2 and week 4. This renal cell carcinoma was of the clear cell type. The origin of this receptor is a woman aged 70-85 years with renal cell carcinoma. The rearrangement joins TRBV19 to TRBJ1-5; 7 bases agree with TRBD1. Sample: blood, taken from a patient whose treatment included radiotherapy and nephrectomy. The CDR3 loop reads CEAGGGDGDQPQHF. As DNA, the CDR3 is TGTGAGGCAGGGGGAGGGGATGGTGATCAGCCCCAGCATTTT.